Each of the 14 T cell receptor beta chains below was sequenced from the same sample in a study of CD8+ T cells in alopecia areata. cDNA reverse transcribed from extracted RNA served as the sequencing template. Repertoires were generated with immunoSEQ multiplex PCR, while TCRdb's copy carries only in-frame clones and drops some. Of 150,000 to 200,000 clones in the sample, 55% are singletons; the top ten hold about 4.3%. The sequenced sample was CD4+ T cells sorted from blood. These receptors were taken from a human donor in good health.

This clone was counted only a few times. The CDR3 here is CSVLDTPNEKLFF. CDR3 in DNA: TGCAGCGTTCTGGACACCCCTAATGAAAAACTGTTTTTT. The chain has TRBV29-1 and TRBJ1-4; possible D gene TRBD1, 5 bases. This CDR3 comprises 13 residues. Germline CDR1 reads SQVTM; CDR2 reads ANQGSEA. V lost 5 bases, J lost 3 bases, and 10 bases lay in between.

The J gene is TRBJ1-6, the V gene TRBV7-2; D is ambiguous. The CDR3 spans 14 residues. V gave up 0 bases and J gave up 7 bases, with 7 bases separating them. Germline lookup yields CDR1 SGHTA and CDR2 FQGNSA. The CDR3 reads CASSLAGFNSPLHF. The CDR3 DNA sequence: TGTGCCAGCAGCTTAGCGGGGTTCAATTCACCCCTCCACTTT.

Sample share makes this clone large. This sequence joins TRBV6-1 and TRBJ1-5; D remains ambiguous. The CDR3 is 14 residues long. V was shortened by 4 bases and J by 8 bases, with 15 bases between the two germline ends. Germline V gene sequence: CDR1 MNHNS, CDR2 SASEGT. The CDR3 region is CASSVTVQSEPQHF. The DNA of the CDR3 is TGTGCCAGCAGTGTTACAGTCCAATCTGAGCCCCAGCATTTT.

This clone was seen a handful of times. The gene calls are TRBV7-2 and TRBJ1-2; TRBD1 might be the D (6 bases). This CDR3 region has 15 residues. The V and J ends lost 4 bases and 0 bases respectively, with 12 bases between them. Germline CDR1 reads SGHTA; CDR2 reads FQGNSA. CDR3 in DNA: TGTGCCAGCAGCTCGACAGGAGCCGCTAACTATGGCTACACCTTC. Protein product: CASSSTGAANYGYTF.

CDR3 amino acids: CASGSGTHRRDVQYF. CDR3 in DNA: TGTGCTAGTGGTTCAGGGACACACCGAAGAGATGTCCAGTACTTC. The V call is TRBV12-5, the J call TRBJ2-5; D possibly corresponds to TRBD1 (6 bases). Germline CDR1 is LGHNT and CDR2 is FRNRAP. Trimming removed 4 bases from V and 10 bases from J, with 22 bases in between. CDR3 size: 15 residues.

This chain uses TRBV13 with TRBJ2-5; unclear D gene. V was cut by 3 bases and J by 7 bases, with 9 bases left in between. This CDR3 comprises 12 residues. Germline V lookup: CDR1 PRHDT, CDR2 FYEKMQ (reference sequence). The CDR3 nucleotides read TGTGCCAGCAGCTTTGCCCCGGGGACCCAGTACTTC. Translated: CASSFAPGTQYF.

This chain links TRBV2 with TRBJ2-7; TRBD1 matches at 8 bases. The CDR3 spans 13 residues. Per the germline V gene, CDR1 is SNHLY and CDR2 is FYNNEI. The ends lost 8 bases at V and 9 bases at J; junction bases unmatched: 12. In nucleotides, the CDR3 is TGTGCCAGCGGAGCTTGGACAGGGTTGGGGCAGTACTTC. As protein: CASGAWTGLGQYF.

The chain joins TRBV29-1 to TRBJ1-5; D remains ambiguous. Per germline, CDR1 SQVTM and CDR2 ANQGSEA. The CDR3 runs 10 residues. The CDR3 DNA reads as TGCAACCGGGCTGGGCAGCCCCAGCATTTT. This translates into CNRAGQPQHF. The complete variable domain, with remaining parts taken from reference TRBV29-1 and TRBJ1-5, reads SAVISQKPSRDICQRGTSLTIQCQVDSQVTMMFWYRQQPGQSLTLIATANQGSEATYESGFVIDKFPISRPNLTFSTLTVSNMSPEDSSIYLCNRAGQPQHFGDGTRLSIL.

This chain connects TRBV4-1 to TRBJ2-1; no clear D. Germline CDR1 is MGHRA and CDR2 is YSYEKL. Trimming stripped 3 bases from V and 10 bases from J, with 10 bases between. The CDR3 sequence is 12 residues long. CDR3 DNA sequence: TGCGCCAGCAGCCAGAGTAGCAGCGAGCAGTTCTTC. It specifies CASSQSSSEQFF.

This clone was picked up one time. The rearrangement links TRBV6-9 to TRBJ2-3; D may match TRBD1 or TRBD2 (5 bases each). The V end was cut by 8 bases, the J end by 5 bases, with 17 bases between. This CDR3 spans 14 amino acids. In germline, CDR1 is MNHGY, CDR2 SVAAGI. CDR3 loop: CASGGRRPEDTQYF. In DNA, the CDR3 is TGTGCCAGCGGGGGTCGGCGTCCGGAAGATACGCAGTATTTT.

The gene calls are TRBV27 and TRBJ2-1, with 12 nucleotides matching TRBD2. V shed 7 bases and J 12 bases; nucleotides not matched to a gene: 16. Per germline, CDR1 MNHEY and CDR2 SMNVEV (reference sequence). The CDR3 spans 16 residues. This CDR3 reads CASIPTDASGRASQFF. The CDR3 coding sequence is TGTGCCAGCATCCCAACCGACGCTAGCGGGAGGGCCTCGCAGTTCTTC.

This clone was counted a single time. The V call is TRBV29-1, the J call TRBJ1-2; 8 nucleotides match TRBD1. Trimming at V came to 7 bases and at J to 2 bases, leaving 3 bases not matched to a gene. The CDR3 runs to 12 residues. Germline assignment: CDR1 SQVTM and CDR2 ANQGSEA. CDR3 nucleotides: TGCAGCGGGACAGGGATAAACTATGGCTACACCTTC. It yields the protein CSGTGINYGYTF.

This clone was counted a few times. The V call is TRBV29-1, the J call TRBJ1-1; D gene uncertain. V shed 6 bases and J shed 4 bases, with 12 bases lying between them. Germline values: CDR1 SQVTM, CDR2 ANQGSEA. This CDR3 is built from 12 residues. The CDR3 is CSVVLGPTEAFF. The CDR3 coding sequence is TGCAGCGTGGTCCTGGGCCCCACTGAAGCTTTCTTT.

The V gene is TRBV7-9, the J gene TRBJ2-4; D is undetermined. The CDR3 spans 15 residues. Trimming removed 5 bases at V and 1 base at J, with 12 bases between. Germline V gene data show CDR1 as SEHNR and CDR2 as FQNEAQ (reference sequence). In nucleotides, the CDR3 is TGTGCCAGCAGCCAGAGCCCGGAGGCCAAAAACATTCAGTACTTC. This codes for CASSQSPEAKNIQYF.